This T cell receptor beta chain was sequenced during a study of blood T cell repertoires in COVID-19. For the study at large: Italy, Spain and the United States were the sources of the convalescent and acute COVID-19 samples. Sources were T cells, B-cell-depleted T cells, or PBMCs; the material itself was cDNA or gDNA.

TCRdb's table, derived via immunoSEQ multiplex PCR, lists solely in-frame clones and lacks some. The table records over 200,000 clones, about 86% of them present only once. This clone was counted at least ten times. Germline V gene sequence: CDR1 MNHEY, CDR2 SVGAGI. This CDR3 is built from 15 residues. Germline trimming cut 5 bases from V and 7 bases from J; bases unmatched to any gene: 6. Participant age was roughly 18 to 89 years, and participants resided in about two dozen US areas. Cohorts were determined from participant-reported clinical history. The genes are TRBV6-5 and TRBJ1-5; 12 nucleotides line up with TRBD1. This receptor was taken from a woman in her fifties or sixties with acute COVID-19. The source material was PBMCs or T cells enriched from blood (not recorded which). The CDR3 sequence is CASSRDRGPEQPQHF. CDR3 DNA sequence: TGTGCCAGCAGTCGGGACAGGGGGCCGGAACAGCCCCAGCATTTT.